The 3 T cell receptor beta chains below come from one sample, sequenced in a study of regulatory T cells in long-lasting Graves disease (TCRdb year 2021). The library relied on multiplex PCR. The sequencer was an Illumina HiSeq 4000. iRepertoire HTBI primers and Arm-PCR amplification of CDR3 regions were used to construct TCR beta libraries. In-frame beta chains were kept once TCRdb had trimmed the public reads at Q25 with fastp and called clones with MiXCR. Rows matching on CDR3 protein sequence are summarized as one entry with the most common DNA and genes. The table for this sample lists 250,000 to 300,000 distinct CDR3 sequences; 18% of them were counted only once. The top ten hold less than 15% of the sample. The sample's time point, from its label and the paper: newly diagnosed GD, antithyroid drugs for less than 3 months. For both TCR sequencing and RNA sequencing, RNA was extracted from PBMCs using TRIzol.

These same records also appear under a second study, on T cells in Graves' hyperthyroidism and ophthalmopathy.

Sample: peripheral blood mononuclear cells (PBMCs), taken at new diagnosis, from a patient treated with antithyroid drugs. These receptors originate from a woman aged 25 to 39 with Graves disease. Donor details come from another sample of the same person, matched by shared clones.

This clonotype was observed at least ten times. The genes are TRBV14 and TRBJ2-1; tentative D call: TRBD1 (6 bases). The CDR3 runs 16 residues. Per the germline V gene, CDR1 is SGHDN and CDR2 is FVKESK. Trimming cost V 6 bases and J 6 bases, with 21 bases left between them. CDR3: CASSDRPSRSTNEQFF. The DNA of the CDR3 is TGTGCCAGCAGTGACAGGCCGTCGCGAAGCACCAATGAGCAGTTCTTC.

In regard to this clonotype: With only one base between it and a far larger clone, this is likely a read error. The J gene is TRBJ2-1, the V gene TRBV7-2; D not resolved. The CDR3 covers 14 residues. V was pared by 5 bases and J by 10 bases, with 18 bases between. Germline lookup yields CDR1 SGHTA and CDR2 FQGNSA. The CDR3 sequence is CASSDDILSYEQFF. The DNA for the CDR3 is TGTGCCAGCAGCGATGACATTTTATCCTACGAGCAGTTCTTC.

This clonotype was seen ten or more times. The germline gene is not matched at one end of the junction; a read error may be the cause. The chain combines TRBV5-1 with TRBJ1-1, with no clear D. The CDR3 covers 17 residues. Germline values: CDR1 SGHRS, CDR2 YFSETQ. The CDR3 here is CASSSAGGGLSYTEASF. CDR3 bases: TGCGCCAGCAGCTCTGCTGGAGGAGGTCTGTCTTACACTGAAGCTTCCTTT.